Here is one TCR beta chain with its context. The antigen is undetermined. V lost 4 bases, J lost 3 bases, and 11 bases lay in between. The CDR3 extends over 13 amino acids. The germline V gene has CDR1 SGHDT and CDR2 YYEEEE. Among the donors, all were Caucasian adults who lived in Nashville, Tennessee. This record comes from a study of shared clonotypes between healthy human individuals. Deep level was the assay's run setting. The repertoire was sequenced with immunoSEQ multiplex PCR; TCRdb's copy has only in-frame clones and lacks some. The table shows some 1 million clones, with about 70% occurring only once. General study results and limits: Large sequencing depth failed to make sorted-subset sequencing complete, rarefaction showed.

V gene TRBV5-6 combines with J gene TRBJ2-7; D possibly corresponds to TRBD2 (5 bases). Sequencing was done on a sample of memory CD4+ T cells sorted from blood. Stated subset: CD45RA-negative fraction. The TCR comes from a man between 18 and 29 years old in good health. The CDR3 coding sequence is TGTGCCAGCAGCGGAAGGACTCTCTACGAGCAGTACTTC. It translates to CASSGRTLYEQYF.